One sample yielded the 8 T cell receptor beta chains listed below, sequenced in a study of Graves' ophthalmopathy and Graves' hyperthyroidism. The authors amplified TCR beta CDR3 regions, and they did so from RNA transcripts for repertoire sequencing. An initial RT-PCR round employing HTBI primers preceded a second-round multiplex PCR. TCRdb used MiXCR to reprocess the multiplex PCR reads, holding one entry per CDR3 protein. The data contain about 1.2 million distinct CDR3 sequences, about two fifths of them singletons. Sequenced input: peripheral blood or thyroid tissue (not recorded which). These receptors were obtained from an adult man with Graves' hyperthyroidism.

This clonotype was counted ten times or more. The chain uses TRBV9 and TRBJ2-5; perhaps TRBD2 as D (6 bases). Germline CDR1 SGDLS, CDR2 YYNGEE. The CDR3 extends over 14 amino acids. V lost 0 bases and J 7 bases, leaving 13 bases between the germline ends. CDR3 DNA sequence: TGTGCCAGCAGCGTAGTTGATATGGGAGGGACCCAGTACTTC. This sequence encodes CASSVVDMGGTQYF.

The CDR3: CASSLVQGWNEKLFF. CDR3 coding DNA: TGTGCCAGCAGCTTAGTACAGGGTTGGAATGAAAAACTGTTTTTT. V gene TRBV7-9 combines with J gene TRBJ1-4; a possible D gene is TRBD1 (6 bases). The CDR3 loop spans 15 amino acids. The germline V gene encodes CDR1 SEHNR and CDR2 FQNEAQ (reference sequence). Trimming shortened V by 1 base and J by 5 bases, and 11 bases separated the two germline ends. Complete variable domain (other parts from reference TRBV7-9 and TRBJ1-4): DTGVSQNPRHKITKRGQNVTFRCDPISEHNRLYWYRQTLGQGPEFLTYFQNEAQLEKSRLLSDRFSAERPKGSFSTLEIQRTEQGDSAMYLCASSLVQGWNEKLFFGSGTQLSVL.

The chain links TRBV13 to TRBJ2-7; 11 bases line up with TRBD1. From germline, CDR1 is PRHDT and CDR2 FYEKMQ (reference sequence). V trimming: 8 bases; J trimming: 3 bases; junction bases outside the gene matches: 6. The CDR3 loop spans 14 amino acids. DNA of the CDR3: TGTGCCAGCGCCCCTGGGACAGGGGGCTACGAGCAGTACTTC. This codes for CASAPGTGGYEQYF.

This clonotype was observed a handful of times. The chain couples TRBV7-2 to TRBJ1-1; D not certain. The germline V and J ends were trimmed by 5 bases and 5 bases, with 12 bases remaining between them. This CDR3 contains 13 residues. Per the germline V gene, CDR1 is SGHTA and CDR2 is FQGNSA. CDR3 amino acids: CASSIPFGTEAFF. The CDR3 nucleotides are TGTGCCAGCAGCATCCCCTTTGGAACTGAAGCTTTCTTT. Combining the CDR3 with reference TRBV7-2 and TRBJ1-1 gives the whole variable domain GAGVSQSPSNKVTEKGKDVELRCDPISGHTALYWYRQSLGQGLEFLIYFQGNSAPDKSGLPSDRFSAERTGGSVSTLTIQRTQQEDSAVYLCASSIPFGTEAFFGQGTRLTVV.

The chain joins TRBV7-7 to TRBJ2-6, with 7 bases lining up with TRBD1. V shed 5 bases and J 11 bases; nucleotides not matched to a gene: 6. CDR1 and CDR2 (germline): SSHAT, FNYEAQ (reference sequence). The CDR3 sequence is 13 residues long. The CDR3 DNA follows: TGTGCCAGCAGCACCGGGACAGCCTACGTCCTGACTTTC. Translated, it gives CASSTGTAYVLTF.

This clonotype was observed a few times. This chain links TRBV11-2 with TRBJ2-5, with 7 bases aligning to TRBD2. Germline V lookup: CDR1 SGHAT, CDR2 FQNNGV. V trimming: 3 bases; J trimming: 2 bases; junction bases outside the gene matches: 9. The CDR3 extends over 16 amino acids. The CDR3 DNA sequence: TGTGCCAGCAGCTTTAATATCGGCGGGGGTCAAGAGACCCAGTACTTC. Its translation: CASSFNIGGGQETQYF.

The DNA for the CDR3 is TGTGCCAGCAGACGTCTCGACAGTCTCGATCAGCCCCAGCATTTT. It is translated as CASRRLDSLDQPQHF. V and J are TRBV6-5 and TRBJ1-5; tentative D call: TRBD1 (5 bases). Trimming took off 6 bases at V and 5 bases at J, with 17 bases between the two ends. Germline V gene sequence: CDR1 MNHEY, CDR2 SVGAGI. The CDR3 length is 15 residues.

This clonotype has a handful of counts. The V and J genes are TRBV10-3 and TRBJ1-2, with TRBD1 identical over 7 bases. V lost 10 bases and J lost 3; bases outside the gene matches: 14. The CDR3 length is 15 residues. Germline V gene sequence: CDR1 ENHRY, CDR2 SYGVKD. The CDR3 is CASRDRQGGDYGYTF. The CDR3 bases are TGTGCCAGCAGGGATCGACAGGGTGGGGACTATGGCTACACCTTC.